This TCR beta chain was recovered during a study of identical twins. V gave up 1 base and J gave up 0 bases, with 13 bases separating them. CDR1 and CDR2 (germline): SGHVS, FQNEAQ. The CDR3 loop spans 17 amino acids. TCRdb analysed the 5' RACE reads with MiXCR anew, one entry per CDR3 protein. The table lists 350,000 to 600,000 distinct CDR3 sequences, approximately 15% of them singletons. The sample was also linked to a second study, of yellow fever vaccine responses in identical twins.

The chain couples TRBV7-8 to TRBJ2-1; D not certain. The sequencing sample was made of CD4+ T cells sorted from blood. The receptor comes from a young woman in good health. CDR3 protein: CASSLDIGQSSYNEQFF. CDR3 DNA: TGTGCCAGCAGCTTAGACATAGGCCAGAGCTCCTACAATGAGCAGTTCTTC.